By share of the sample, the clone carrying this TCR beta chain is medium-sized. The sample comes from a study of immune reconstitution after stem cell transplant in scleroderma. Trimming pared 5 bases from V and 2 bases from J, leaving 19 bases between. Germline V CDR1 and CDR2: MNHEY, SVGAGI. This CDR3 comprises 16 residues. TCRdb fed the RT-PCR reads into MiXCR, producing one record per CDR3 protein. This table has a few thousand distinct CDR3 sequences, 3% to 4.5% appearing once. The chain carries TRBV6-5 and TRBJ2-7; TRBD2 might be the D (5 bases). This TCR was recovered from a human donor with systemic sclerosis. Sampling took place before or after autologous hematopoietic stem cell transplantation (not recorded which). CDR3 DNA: TGTGCCAGCAGTGCAGAAAGCGGAGCTACCACCTACGAGCAGTACTTC. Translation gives CASSAESGATTYEQYF.